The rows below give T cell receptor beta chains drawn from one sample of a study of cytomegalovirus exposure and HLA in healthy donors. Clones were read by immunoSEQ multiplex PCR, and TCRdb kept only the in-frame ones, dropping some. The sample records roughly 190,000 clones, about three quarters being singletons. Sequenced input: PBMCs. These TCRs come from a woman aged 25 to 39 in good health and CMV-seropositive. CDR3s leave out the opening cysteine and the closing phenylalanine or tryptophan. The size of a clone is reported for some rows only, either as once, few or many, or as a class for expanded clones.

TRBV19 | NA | ASSTRLLKSYEQY
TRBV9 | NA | ASSPNPFRGRGYGYT
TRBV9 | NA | ASSVPGAPTNEQF
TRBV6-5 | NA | ASSLRRGGQETQY
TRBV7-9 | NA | ASSLPGTGNSPLH
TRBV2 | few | ASSRDIEETQY
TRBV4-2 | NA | ASSLPQGTEAF
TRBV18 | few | ATSRDRVFYEQY
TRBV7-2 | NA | ASSLDRGRGNTIY
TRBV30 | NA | AWRKISMNTEAF
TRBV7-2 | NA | ASSLSTDTQY
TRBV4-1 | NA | ASSPTRTGNTGELF
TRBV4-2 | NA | ASSQGSQGAPYEQY
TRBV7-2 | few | ASSLRGQGAGANVLT
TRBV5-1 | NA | ASSLTQETQY
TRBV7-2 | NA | ASSTGGIESYEQY
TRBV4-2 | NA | ASSPTSGYNEQF
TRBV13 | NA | ASRQGLYNSPLH
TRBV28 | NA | ASRIGQNTGELF
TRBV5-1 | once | ASSLRQGGTEAF
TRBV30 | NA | AWSVRMYFGGRSTDTQY
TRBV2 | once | ASSERGGGGELF
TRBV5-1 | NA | ASSGGGTGTEAF
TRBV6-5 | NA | ASRTRRVAF
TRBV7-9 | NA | ASSFQGSGNTIY
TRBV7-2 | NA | ASSAQVGGGNEQY
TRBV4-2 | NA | ASSASTGSTGELF
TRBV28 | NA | ASSLRTSRPYEQY
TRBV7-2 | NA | ASSLVRGDGYT
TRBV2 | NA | ASSTGRETQY
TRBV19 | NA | ASTSGQVPSGANVLT
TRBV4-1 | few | ASSQDRSAANYGYT
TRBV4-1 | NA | ASSQDDTGDPRDKEQF
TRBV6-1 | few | ASSRLAGGHNEQF
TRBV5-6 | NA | ASSLMTGWAGELF
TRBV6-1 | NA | ASSDLSRGLGYT
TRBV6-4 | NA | ASSDGGLRY
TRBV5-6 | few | ASSLGRQFGGYT
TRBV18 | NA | ASSPGQGYYEQY
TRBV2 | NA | ASRTQGDYGYT
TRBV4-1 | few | ASSSTLAGGRNEQF
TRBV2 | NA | ASSERGSGNTIY
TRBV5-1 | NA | ASRITERSSYEQY
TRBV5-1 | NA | ASSLDSSNTGELF
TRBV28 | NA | ASTERNEKLF
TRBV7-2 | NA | ASSLEAGANTEAF
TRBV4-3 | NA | ASSPWEEGRYEQY